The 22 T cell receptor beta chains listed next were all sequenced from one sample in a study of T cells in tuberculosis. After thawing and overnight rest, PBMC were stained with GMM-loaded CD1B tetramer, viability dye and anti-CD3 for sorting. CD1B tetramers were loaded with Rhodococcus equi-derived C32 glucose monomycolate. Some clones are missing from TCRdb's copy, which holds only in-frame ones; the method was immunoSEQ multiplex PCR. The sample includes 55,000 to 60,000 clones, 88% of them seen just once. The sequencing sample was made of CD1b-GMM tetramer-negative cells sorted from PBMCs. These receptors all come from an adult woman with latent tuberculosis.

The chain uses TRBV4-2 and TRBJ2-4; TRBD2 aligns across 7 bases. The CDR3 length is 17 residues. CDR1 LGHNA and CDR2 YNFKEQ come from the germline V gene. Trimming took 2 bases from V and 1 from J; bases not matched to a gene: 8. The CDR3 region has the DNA TGTGCCAGCAGCCAACCTGGGGAGGGCGAGGCCAAAAACATTCAGTACTTC. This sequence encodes CASSQPGEGEAKNIQYF.

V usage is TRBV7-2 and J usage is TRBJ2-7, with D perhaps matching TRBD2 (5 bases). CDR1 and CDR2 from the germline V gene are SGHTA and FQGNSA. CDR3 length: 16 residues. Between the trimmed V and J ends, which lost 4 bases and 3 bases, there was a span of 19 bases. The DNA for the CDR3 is TGTGCCAGCAGCTCCCCGGTCGGCGGGCAGCACTACGAGCAGTACTTC. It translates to CASSSPVGGQHYEQYF.

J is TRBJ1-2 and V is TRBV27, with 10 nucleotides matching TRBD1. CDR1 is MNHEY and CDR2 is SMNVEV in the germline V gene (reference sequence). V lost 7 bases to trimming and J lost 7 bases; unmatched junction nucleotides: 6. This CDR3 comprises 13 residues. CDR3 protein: CASMGTGAGGYTF. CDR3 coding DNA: TGTGCCAGCATGGGGACAGGGGCCGGTGGCTACACCTTC.

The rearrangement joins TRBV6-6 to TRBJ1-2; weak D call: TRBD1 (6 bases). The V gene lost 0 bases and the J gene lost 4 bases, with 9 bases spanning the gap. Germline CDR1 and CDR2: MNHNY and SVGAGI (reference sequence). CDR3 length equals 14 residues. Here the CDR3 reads CASSYSGAGYGYTF. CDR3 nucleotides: TGTGCCAGCAGTTACTCGGGGGCAGGCTATGGCTACACCTTC.

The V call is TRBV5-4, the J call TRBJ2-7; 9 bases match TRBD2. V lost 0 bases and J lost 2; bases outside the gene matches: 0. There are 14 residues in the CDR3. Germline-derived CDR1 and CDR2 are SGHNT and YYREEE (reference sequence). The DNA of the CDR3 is TGTGCCAGCAGCTTGGAGCGGGGGGCCTACGAGCAGTACTTC. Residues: CASSLERGAYEQYF.

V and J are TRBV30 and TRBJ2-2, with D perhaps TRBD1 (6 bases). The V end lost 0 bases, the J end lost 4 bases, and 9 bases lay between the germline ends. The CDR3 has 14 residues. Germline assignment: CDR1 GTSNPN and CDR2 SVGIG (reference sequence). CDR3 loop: CAWSVGQITGELFF. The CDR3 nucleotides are TGTGCCTGGAGTGTAGGACAGATCACCGGGGAGCTGTTTTTT.

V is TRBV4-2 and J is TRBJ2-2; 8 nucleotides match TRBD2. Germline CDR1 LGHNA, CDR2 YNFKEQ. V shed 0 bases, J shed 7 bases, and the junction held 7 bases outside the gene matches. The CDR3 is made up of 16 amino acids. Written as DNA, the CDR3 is TGTGCCAGCAGCCAAGATTCAGCGGGAGCGAGCGGGGAGCTGTTTTTT. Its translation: CASSQDSAGASGELFF.

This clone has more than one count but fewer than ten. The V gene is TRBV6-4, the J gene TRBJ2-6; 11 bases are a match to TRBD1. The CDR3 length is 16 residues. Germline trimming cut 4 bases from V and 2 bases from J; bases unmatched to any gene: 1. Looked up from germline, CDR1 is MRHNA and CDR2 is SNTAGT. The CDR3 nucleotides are TGTGCCAGCAGTGGGACAGGGGGCGCTGGGGCCAACGTCCTGACTTTC. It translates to CASSGTGGAGANVLTF.

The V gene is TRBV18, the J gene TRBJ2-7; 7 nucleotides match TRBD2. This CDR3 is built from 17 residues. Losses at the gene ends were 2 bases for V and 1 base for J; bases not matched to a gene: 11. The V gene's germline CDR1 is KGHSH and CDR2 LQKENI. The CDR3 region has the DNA TGTGCCAGCTCACCAATGCCCGGGACTATAGGTTCCTACGAGCAGTACTTC. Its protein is CASSPMPGTIGSYEQYF. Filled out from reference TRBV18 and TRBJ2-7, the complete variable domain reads NAGVMQNPRHLVRRRGQEARLRCSPMKGHSHVYWYRQLPEEGLKFMVYLQKENIIDESGMPKERFSAEFPKEGPSILRIQQVVRGDSAAYFCASSPMPGTIGSYEQYFGPGTRLTVT.

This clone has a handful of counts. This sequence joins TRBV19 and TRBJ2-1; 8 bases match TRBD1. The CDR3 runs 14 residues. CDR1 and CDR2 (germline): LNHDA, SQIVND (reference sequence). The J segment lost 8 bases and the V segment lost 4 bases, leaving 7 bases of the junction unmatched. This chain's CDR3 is CASSRWTGQDEQFF. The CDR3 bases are TGTGCCAGTAGTAGGTGGACAGGGCAGGATGAGCAGTTCTTC.

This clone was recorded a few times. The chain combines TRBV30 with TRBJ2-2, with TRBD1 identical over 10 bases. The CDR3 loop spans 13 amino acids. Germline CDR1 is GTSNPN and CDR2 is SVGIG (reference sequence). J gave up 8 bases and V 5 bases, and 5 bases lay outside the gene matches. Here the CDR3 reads CAWSGQGYGELFF. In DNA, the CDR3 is TGTGCCTGGTCGGGACAGGGGTATGGGGAGCTGTTTTTT. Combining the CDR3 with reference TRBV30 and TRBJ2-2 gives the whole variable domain SQTIHQWPATLVQPVGSPLSLECTVEGTSNPNLYWYRQAAGRGLQLLFYSVGIGQISSEVPQNLSASRPQDRQFILSSKKLLLSDSGFYLCAWSGQGYGELFFGEGSRLTVL.

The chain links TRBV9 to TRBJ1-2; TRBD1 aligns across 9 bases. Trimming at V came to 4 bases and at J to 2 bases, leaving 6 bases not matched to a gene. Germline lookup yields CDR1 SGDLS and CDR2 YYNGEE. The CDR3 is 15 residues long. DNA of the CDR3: TGTGCCAGCAGCCCCAGGACAGGGGCGAACTATGGCTACACCTTC. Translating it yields CASSPRTGANYGYTF.

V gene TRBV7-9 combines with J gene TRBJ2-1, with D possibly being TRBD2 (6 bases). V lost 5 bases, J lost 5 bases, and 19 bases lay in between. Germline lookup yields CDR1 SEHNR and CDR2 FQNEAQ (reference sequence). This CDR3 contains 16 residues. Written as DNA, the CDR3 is TGTGCCAGCAGCCTCAATTACATAGGGACTCACAATGAGCAGTTCTTC. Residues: CASSLNYIGTHNEQFF.

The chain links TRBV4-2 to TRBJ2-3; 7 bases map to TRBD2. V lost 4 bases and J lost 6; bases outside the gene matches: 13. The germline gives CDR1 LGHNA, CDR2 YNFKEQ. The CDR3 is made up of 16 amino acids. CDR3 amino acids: CASSPNGAGREDTQYF. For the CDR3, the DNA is TGTGCCAGCAGCCCCAATGGAGCGGGGAGGGAGGATACGCAGTATTTT.

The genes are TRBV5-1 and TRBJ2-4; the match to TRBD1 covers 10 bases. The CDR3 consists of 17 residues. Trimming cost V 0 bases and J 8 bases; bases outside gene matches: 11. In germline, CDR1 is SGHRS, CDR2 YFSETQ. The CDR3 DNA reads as TGCGCCAGCAGCTTGGCCGTAGGGACAGGGGCCGGGGACATTCAGTACTTC. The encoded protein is CASSLAVGTGAGDIQYF.

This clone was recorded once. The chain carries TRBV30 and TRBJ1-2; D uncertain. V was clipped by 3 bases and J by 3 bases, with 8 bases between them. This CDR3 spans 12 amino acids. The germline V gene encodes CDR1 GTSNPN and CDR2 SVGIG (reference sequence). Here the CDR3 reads CAWSRGHYGYTF. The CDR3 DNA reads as TGTGCCTGGAGCCGTGGCCACTATGGCTACACCTTC.

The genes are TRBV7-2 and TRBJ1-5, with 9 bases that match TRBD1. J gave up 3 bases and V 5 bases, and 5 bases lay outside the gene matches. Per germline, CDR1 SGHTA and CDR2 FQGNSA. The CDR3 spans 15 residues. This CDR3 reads CASSVTGGINQPQHF. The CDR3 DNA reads TGTGCCAGCAGCGTCACAGGGGGCATCAATCAGCCCCAGCATTTT.

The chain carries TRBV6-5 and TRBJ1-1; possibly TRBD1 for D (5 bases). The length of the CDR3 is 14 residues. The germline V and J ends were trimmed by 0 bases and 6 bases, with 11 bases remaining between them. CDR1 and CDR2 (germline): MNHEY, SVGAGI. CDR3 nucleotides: TGTGCCAGCAGTTACTCGACGTGGGGCGCTGAAGCTTTCTTT. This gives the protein CASSYSTWGAEAFF.

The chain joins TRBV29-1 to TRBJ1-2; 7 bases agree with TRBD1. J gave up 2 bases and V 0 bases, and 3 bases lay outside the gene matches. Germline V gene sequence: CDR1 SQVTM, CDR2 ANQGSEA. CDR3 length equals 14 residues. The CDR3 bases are TGCAGCGTTGAAGATAAGACAGGGAACTATGGCTACACCTTC. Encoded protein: CSVEDKTGNYGYTF.

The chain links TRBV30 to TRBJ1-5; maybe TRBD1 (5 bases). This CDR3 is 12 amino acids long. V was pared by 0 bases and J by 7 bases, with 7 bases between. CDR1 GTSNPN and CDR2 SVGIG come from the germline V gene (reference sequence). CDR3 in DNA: TGTGCCTGGAGTGTATCAGGGCAGCCCCAGCATTTT. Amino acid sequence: CAWSVSGQPQHF.

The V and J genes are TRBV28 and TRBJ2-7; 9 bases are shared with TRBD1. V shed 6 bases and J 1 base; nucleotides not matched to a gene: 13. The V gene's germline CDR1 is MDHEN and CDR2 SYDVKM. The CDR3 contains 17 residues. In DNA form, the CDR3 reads TGTGCCAGCAGCCTTACCCACAGGGGGCGCGGGTCCTACGAGCAGTACTTC. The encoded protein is CASSLTHRGRGSYEQYF. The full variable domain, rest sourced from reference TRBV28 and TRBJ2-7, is DVKVTQSSRYLVKRTGEKVFLECVQDMDHENMFWYRQDPGLGLRLIYFSYDVKMKEKGDIPEGYSVSREKKERFSLILESASTNQTSMYLCASSLTHRGRGSYEQYFGPGTRLTVT.

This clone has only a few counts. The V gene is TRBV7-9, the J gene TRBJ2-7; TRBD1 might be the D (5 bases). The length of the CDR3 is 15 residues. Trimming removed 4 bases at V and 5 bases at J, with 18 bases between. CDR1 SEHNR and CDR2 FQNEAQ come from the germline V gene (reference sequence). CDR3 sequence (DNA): TGTGCCAGCAGCTCGCATACAGGTCGTTTACACGAGCAGTACTTC. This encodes CASSSHTGRLHEQYF. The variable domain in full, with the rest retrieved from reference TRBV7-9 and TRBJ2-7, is DTGVSQNPRHKITKRGQNVTFRCDPISEHNRLYWYRQTLGQGPEFLTYFQNEAQLEKSRLLSDRFSAERPKGSFSTLEIQRTEQGDSAMYLCASSSHTGRLHEQYFGPGTRLTVT.